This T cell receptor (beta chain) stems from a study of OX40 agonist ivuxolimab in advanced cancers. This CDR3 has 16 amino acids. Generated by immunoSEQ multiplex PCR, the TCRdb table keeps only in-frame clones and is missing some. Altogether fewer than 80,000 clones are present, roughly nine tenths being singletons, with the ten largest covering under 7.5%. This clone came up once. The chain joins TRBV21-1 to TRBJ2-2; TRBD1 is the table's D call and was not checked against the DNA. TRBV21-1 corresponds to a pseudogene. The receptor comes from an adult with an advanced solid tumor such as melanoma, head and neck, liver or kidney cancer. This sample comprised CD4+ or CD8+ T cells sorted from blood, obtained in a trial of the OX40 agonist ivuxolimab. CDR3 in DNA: TGTGCCAGCAGCATTCCCCGGGACAAAAACACCGGGGAGCTGTTTTTT. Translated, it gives CASSIPRDKNTGELFF.